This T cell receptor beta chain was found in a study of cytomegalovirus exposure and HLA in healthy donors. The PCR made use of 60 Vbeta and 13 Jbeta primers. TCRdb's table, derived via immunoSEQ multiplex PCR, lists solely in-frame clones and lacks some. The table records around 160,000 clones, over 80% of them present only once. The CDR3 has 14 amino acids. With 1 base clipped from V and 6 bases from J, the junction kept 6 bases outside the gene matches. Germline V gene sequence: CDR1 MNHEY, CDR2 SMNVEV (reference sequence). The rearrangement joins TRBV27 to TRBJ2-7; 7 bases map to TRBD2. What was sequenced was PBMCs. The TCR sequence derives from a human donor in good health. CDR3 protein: CASSLLGGSGEQYF. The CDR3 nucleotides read TGTGCCAGCAGTTTATTGGGGGGGTCGGGCGAGCAGTACTTC.